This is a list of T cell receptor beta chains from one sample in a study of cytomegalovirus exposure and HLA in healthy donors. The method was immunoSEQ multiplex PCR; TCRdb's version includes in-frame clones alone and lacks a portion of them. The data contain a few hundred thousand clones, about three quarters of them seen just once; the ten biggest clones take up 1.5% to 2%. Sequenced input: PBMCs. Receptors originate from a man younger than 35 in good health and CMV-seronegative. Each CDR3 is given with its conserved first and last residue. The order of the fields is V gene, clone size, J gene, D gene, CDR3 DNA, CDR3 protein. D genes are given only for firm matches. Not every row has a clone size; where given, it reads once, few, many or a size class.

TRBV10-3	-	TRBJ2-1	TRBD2	TGTGCCACTGGACAGGGCTTCGCTTCTAGCGGGAGGGCGGGTGAGCAGTTCTTC	CATGQGFASSGRAGEQFF
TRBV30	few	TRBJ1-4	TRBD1	TGTGCCTGGACCAGACAGGGAGAAGCGTCAAAACTGTTTTTT	CAWTRQGEASKLFF
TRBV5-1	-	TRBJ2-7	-	TGCGCCACTCGCCCCGAGGCCCTAAGCCGCTCCTACGAGCAGTACTTC	CATRPEALSRSYEQYF
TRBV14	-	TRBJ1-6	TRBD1	TGTGCCAGCAGCCAAGTCTGGACAGGGGCCAATTCACCCCTCCACTTT	CASSQVWTGANSPLHF
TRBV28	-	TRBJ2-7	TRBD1	TGTGCCAGCAGTCCCCGGGACAGGGAAAGAGAGCAGTACTTC	CASSPRDREREQYF
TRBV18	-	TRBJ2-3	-	TGTGCCAGCTCACTAGCTTCGACTGACACAGATACGCAGTATTTT	CASSLASTDTDTQYF
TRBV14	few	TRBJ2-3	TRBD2	TGTGCCAGCAGCCCCCTCCGGGCGGGGGGAAGCACAGATACGCAGTATTTT	CASSPLRAGGSTDTQYF
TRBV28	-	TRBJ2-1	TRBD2	TGTGCCAGCAGTTTAATAGGACTAGCGGGGTACAATGAGCAGTTCTTC	CASSLIGLAGYNEQFF
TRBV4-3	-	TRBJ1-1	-	TGCGCCAGCAGCCAAGATCCCTTAGCAGCGGGCACTGAAGCTTTCTTT	CASSQDPLAAGTEAFF
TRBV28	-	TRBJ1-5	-	TGTGCCAGCAGTCCAGGAGGGAGTCAGCCCCAGCATTTT	CASSPGGSQPQHF
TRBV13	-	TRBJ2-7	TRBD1	TGTGCCAGCAGCCCCCGACAGGGGATCTCCTACGAGCAGTACTTC	CASSPRQGISYEQYF
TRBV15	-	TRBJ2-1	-	TGTGCCACCAGCCCTCACGGTGGCAGCGTTGCTAGCTCCTACAATGAGCAGTTCTTC	CATSPHGGSVASSYNEQFF
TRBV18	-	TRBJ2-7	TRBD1	TGTGCCAGCTCACGGGGGACAGGGGCTGACTACGAGCAGTACTTC	CASSRGTGADYEQYF
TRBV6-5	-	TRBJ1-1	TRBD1	TGTGCCAGCAGTTACTTATCGACAGGGCGGTTAACGGAAGCTTTCTTT	CASSYLSTGRLTEAFF
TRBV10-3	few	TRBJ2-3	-	TGTGCCATCAGTGTCGGGTATTCTAGCGATACGCAGTATTTT	CAISVGYSSDTQYF
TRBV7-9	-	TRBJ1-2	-	TGTTCCAGCAGCCCACAGGGCCGTGGCTACACCTTC	CSSSPQGRGYTF
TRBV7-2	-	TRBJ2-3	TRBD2	TGTGCCAGCAGCTCCACCGGGACTAGGGCAGATACGCAGTATTTT	CASSSTGTRADTQYF
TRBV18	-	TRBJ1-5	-	TGTGCCAGCTCACCAGAGGGTTCTCAGCCCCAGCATTTT	CASSPEGSQPQHF
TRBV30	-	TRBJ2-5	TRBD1	TGTGCCTGGAGTCGGACAGGGCAAGAGACCCAGTACTTC	CAWSRTGQETQYF
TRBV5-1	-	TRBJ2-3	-	TGCGCCAGCAGCCCCACTCAGGCTAGCTACACAGATACGCAGTATTTT	CASSPTQASYTDTQYF
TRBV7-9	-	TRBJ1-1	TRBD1	TGTTCCAGCAGCCCTACCTCCCGGGACAGGGCCGCTGAAGCTTTCTTT	CSSSPTSRDRAAEAFF
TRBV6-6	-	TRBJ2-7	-	TGTGCCAGCAACGAGGACAGTACAACCTACGAGCAGTACTTC	CASNEDSTTYEQYF
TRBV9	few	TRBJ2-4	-	TGTGCCAGCAGCGTAGATCAGGGTGTGCGATACTTC	CASSVDQGVRYF
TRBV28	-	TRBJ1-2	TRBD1	TGTGCCAGCAGTTTAGGGCAGGGGGATCGCGGCTACACCTTC	CASSLGQGDRGYTF
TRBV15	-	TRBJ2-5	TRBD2	TGTGCCACCAGCGTGGGACTAGCGGAAGAGACCCAGTACTTC	CATSVGLAEETQYF
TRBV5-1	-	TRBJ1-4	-	TGCGCCAGCAGCTTGGACAGACCTAATGAAAAACTGTTTTTT	CASSLDRPNEKLFF
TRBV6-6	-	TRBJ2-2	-	TGTGCCAGCAGTTACTCGATAGCAGACACCGGGGAGCTGTTTTTT	CASSYSIADTGELFF
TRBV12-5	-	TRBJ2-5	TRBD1	TGTGCTAGCGCGCGACAGGGGCCCGAGGAGACCCAGTACTTC	CASARQGPEETQYF
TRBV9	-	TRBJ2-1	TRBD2	TGTGCCAGCAGCGCTCCGGGACTAGCGGGGAACGGTGAGCAGTTCTTC	CASSAPGLAGNGEQFF
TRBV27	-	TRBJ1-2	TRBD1	TGTGCCAGCAGTCCAGAGCCGGGACAGGGGAACTATGGCTACACCTTC	CASSPEPGQGNYGYTF
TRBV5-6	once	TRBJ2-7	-	TGTGCCAGCAGCGGGGGGTTGGGCAGGGCCTACGAGCAGTACTTC	CASSGGLGRAYEQYF
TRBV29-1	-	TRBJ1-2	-	TGCAGCTCAAACAGGGCGACCGACTACAACTATGGCTACACCTTC	CSSNRATDYNYGYTF
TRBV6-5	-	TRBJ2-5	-	TGTGCCAGCAGTCCGGGACACAAACAAGAGACCCAGTACTTC	CASSPGHKQETQYF
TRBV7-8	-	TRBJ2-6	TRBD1	TGTGCCAGCAGCCCCATACGGGGACAGAGCTCTGGGGCCAACGTCCTGACTTTC	CASSPIRGQSSGANVLTF
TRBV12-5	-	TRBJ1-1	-	TGTGCTAGTGCCTCCGGGCAGGGAAACACTGAAGCTTTCTTT	CASASGQGNTEAFF
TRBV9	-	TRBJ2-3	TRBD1	TGTGCCAGCAGCGGGACAGGGGTCTATTTT	CASSGTGVYF
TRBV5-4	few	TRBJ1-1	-	TGTGCCAGCAGCTTACAAAACACTGAAGCTTTCTTT	CASSLQNTEAFF
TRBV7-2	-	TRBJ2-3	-	TGTGCCAGCAGCTTAACGGGCGGGGCAGATACGCAGTATTTT	CASSLTGGADTQYF
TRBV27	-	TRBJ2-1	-	TGTGCCAGCAGTTTACAGGGAGGCAATGAGCAGTTCTTC	CASSLQGGNEQFF
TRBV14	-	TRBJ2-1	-	TGTGCCAGCAGCCAAGACAGGGCCGAATACAATGAGCAGTTCTTC	CASSQDRAEYNEQFF
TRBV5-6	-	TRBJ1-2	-	TGTGCCAGCAGATCAGAGGGAGGAAAGGATGGCTACACCTTC	CASRSEGGKDGYTF